The T cell receptor beta chain under discussion was sequenced for a study of T-cell memory formation after mild COVID-19. Study results and caveats: Clones that shrank (day 15 to 85) were balanced CD4/CD8, whereas later expanders leaned CD4+.

CDR3 length equals 15 residues. V shed 2 bases and J shed 6 bases, with 16 bases lying between them. Germline CDR1 is SGHTA and CDR2 is FQGNSA. Notes on this clonotype: The antigen is undetermined.

TCRdb re-called the 5' RACE reads with MiXCR, one entry per CDR3 protein. The sample lists about half a million distinct CDR3 sequences; around a sixth were seen once. Sequencing was done on a sample of PBMCs or a T cell subset sorted from them (not recorded which). The clonotype comes from an adult woman who had mild COVID-19 (a few samples of this study predate the infection). Cell type and time point are not known. The chain joins TRBV7-2 to TRBJ1-2; D unresolved. The DNA of the CDR3 is TGTGCCAGCAGCTTATGGCACAACGGAGGGCATGGCTACACCTTC. As protein: CASSLWHNGGHGYTF.